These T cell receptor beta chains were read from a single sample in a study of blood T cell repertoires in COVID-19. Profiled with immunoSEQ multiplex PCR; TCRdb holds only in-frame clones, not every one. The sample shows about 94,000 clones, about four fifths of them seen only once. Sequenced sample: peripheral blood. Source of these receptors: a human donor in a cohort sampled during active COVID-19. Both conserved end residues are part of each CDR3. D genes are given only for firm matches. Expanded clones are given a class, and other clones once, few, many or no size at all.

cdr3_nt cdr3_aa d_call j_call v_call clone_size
TGTGCCAGCAGTTTAAACCAGGGAGGCGAGCAGTTCTTC CASSLNQGGEQFF NA TRBJ2-1 TRBV12-3/TRBV12-4 NA
TGTGCCAGCCACCGGGACAGGGGCGAGCAGTACTTC CASHRDRGEQYF TRBD1 TRBJ2-7 TRBV18 NA
TGTGCCAGCAGCCAAGATCAACTAGCGGCGTACGAGCAGTACTTC CASSQDQLAAYEQYF TRBD2 TRBJ2-7 TRBV4-2 NA
TGTGCCAGCAGCTTATCCGGGACAGCGAACACTGAAGCTTTCTTT CASSLSGTANTEAFF TRBD1 TRBJ1-1 TRBV7-2 once
TGTGCCACCCAGGGGGCTGTAGGCGAGCAGTACTTC CATQGAVGEQYF TRBD1 TRBJ2-7 TRBV24-1 once
TGTGCCAGTATGCCCTCGACAGGGTGGGGAGAGACCCAGTACTTC CASMPSTGWGETQYF TRBD1 TRBJ2-5 TRBV19 NA
TGTGCCAGCAGCCAAGAGCTAGCGGGAGCTGGGGCCAACGTCCTGACTTTC CASSQELAGAGANVLTF TRBD2 TRBJ2-6 TRBV4-2 NA
TGTGCCAGCAGTCAAGCCCAAGCGGGAGCGTTAGATACGCAGTATTTT CASSQAQAGALDTQYF TRBD2 TRBJ2-3 TRBV4-2 NA
TGTGCCAGTCGGGGGGGCGGGAGAGGCACCGGGGAGCTGTTTTTT CASRGGGRGTGELFF TRBD2 TRBJ2-2 TRBV19 NA
TGTGCCAGCAGCGGGGACAATCCGATGGGGCAGCCCCAGCATTTT CASSGDNPMGQPQHF NA TRBJ1-5 TRBV5-8 NA
TGTGCCAGCAGTCAAACAGGGTTTAGGTCACCCCTCCACTTT CASSQTGFRSPLHF NA TRBJ1-6 TRBV6-5 once
TGCGCCAGCAGTTTGGGAGGGAAAGATACGCAGTATTTT CASSLGGKDTQYF TRBD2 TRBJ2-3 TRBV5-1 NA
TGTGCCAGCTCACCGCCTCTTAGCGGGAGGGGTGAGCAGTTCTTC CASSPPLSGRGEQFF TRBD2 TRBJ2-1 TRBV18 NA
TGTGCCAGCAGCCCCCAGGGGAGGGCCTACGAGCAGTACTTC CASSPQGRAYEQYF NA TRBJ2-7 TRBV5-6 NA
TGTGCCAGCAGACAGGGGGTCGGGGAGCTGTTTTTT CASRQGVGELFF TRBD1 TRBJ2-2 TRBV28 once
TGCGCCAGCAGCTTGACTAGCGGGACTCAAAGTGAGCAGTTCTTC CASSLTSGTQSEQFF TRBD2 TRBJ2-1 TRBV5-1 NA
TGTGCCAGCAGTGAAGGGGAGGGCAGGGGGCGCAACTATGGCTACACCTTC CASSEGEGRGRNYGYTF TRBD1 TRBJ1-2 TRBV2 NA
TGTGCCACCGACAGGGACTACGAGCAGTACTTC CATDRDYEQYF TRBD1 TRBJ2-7 TRBV6-5 NA
TGTGCCAGTAGTATCCAGGGTGGCGAGCAGTTCTTC CASSIQGGEQFF NA TRBJ2-1 TRBV19 NA
TGTGCCACCAGTCGACCAGGGGTCGGCTACACCTTC CATSRPGVGYTF NA TRBJ1-2 TRBV24-1 NA
TGTGCCAGCTCCGAAAACAGGGGGAACACTGAAGCTTTCTTT CASSENRGNTEAFF TRBD1 TRBJ1-1 TRBV18 NA
TGTGCCAGTAGTGACACCGAGAGTTCACCCCTCCACTTT CASSDTESSPLHF NA TRBJ1-6 TRBV19 NA
TGTGCTAGTGGTTTGGTAATAGGACAGACAAACACTGAAGCTTTCTTT CASGLVIGQTNTEAFF NA TRBJ1-1 TRBV12-5 NA
TGTGCCAGCAGCCTCTCGGACAGTTACAATGAGCAGTTCTTC CASSLSDSYNEQFF NA TRBJ2-1 TRBV7-3 NA
TGCGCCAGCAGTGAGGACACCACAGATACGCAGTATTTT CASSEDTTDTQYF NA TRBJ2-3 TRBV10-1 NA
TGTGCCAGTAATGAGGTGGCACTCTCTGGAAACACCATATATTTT CASNEVALSGNTIYF NA TRBJ1-3 TRBV19 many
TGTGCCAGCAGCTCACCTAGCGTCCCCTCCTACAATGAGCAGTTCTTC CASSSPSVPSYNEQFF NA TRBJ2-1 TRBV9 NA
TGTGCCAGCAGCTTGGCTGTAGCGGGAAGCACGTTCTACGAGCAGTACTTC CASSLAVAGSTFYEQYF TRBD2 TRBJ2-7 TRBV5-5 NA
TGTGCCAGCAGTTTAGGAGGGGGCCCCACTAACTATGGCTACACCTTC CASSLGGGPTNYGYTF TRBD1 TRBJ1-2 TRBV28 NA
TGTGCCTGGGCCCTCGCCCGGTTGAACACTGAAGCTTTCTTT CAWALARLNTEAFF NA TRBJ1-1 TRBV30 NA
TGTGCCTGGAGTACCGGAGATCAGCCCCAGCATTTT CAWSTGDQPQHF NA TRBJ1-5 TRBV30 NA
TGTGCCAGCAGCTTAGGGGGACTAGGCGCCTCCGAGCAGTACTTC CASSLGGLGASEQYF TRBD2 TRBJ2-7 TRBV7-2 few
TGTGCCACCAGCGGACAGGGGAACACTGAAGCTTTCTTT CATSGQGNTEAFF TRBD1 TRBJ1-1 TRBV15 NA
TGTGCCATCAGTCGTCCGGGACAGGCTTTCTACGAGCAGTACTTC CAISRPGQAFYEQYF TRBD1 TRBJ2-7 TRBV10-3 NA
TGTGCCAGCAGCCAAGATGGGGGGGGACGCTATGGCTACACCTTC CASSQDGGGRYGYTF NA TRBJ1-2 TRBV3-1/TRBV3-2 NA
TGCGCCAGCAGCTTGACGGAAAACATTCAGTACTTC CASSLTENIQYF NA TRBJ2-4 TRBV5-1 once
TGTGCCAGCAGCTTATGGGGGGGAATAAACTATGGCTACACCTTC CASSLWGGINYGYTF NA TRBJ1-2 TRBV7-2 NA
TGCGCCAGCAGCTCCGGACATTCCTCTGGGGCCAACGTCCTGACTTTC CASSSGHSSGANVLTF NA TRBJ2-6 TRBV5-1 NA
TGTGCCAGCAGTTACTCGACTCGTGCGGGAGTCGTTCAGTACTTC CASSYSTRAGVVQYF TRBD2 TRBJ2-7 TRBV6-5 once
TGTGCCAGCAGCTCCCCGGGACAGGGTTTCACCGGGGAGCTGTTTTTT CASSSPGQGFTGELFF TRBD1 TRBJ2-2 TRBV5-4 NA
TGTGCCAGCAGTGAACTGCTAGCGGGAGGGGACGAGCAGTACTTC CASSELLAGGDEQYF TRBD2 TRBJ2-7 TRBV6-1 NA
TGTGCCAGCGGTAGGAGCAGTAGCTATGGCTACACCTTC CASGRSSSYGYTF NA TRBJ1-2 TRBV5-8 NA
TGTGCCAGTACAGGGGGATATAGCAATCAGCCCCAGCATTTT CASTGGYSNQPQHF TRBD1 TRBJ1-5 TRBV28 NA
TGTGCCAGCAGTTTCCAATCTCTAGCGGGAAGGAACAATGAGCAGTTCTTC CASSFQSLAGRNNEQFF TRBD2 TRBJ2-1 TRBV27 NA
TGCGCCAGCAGCTTGAGGAACAGGGGAGGACTAGCGGACCCCTCCAGGACCCAGTACTTC CASSLRNRGGLADPSRTQYF TRBD2 TRBJ2-5 TRBV5-1 NA
TGTGCCACCCTGACAGAGAACACTGAAGCTTTCTTT CATLTENTEAFF NA TRBJ1-1 TRBV10-3 once
TGTGCCAGGTCGATGGGACTAGCGGGAGCTCCCTACTACGAGCAGTACTTC CARSMGLAGAPYYEQYF TRBD2 TRBJ2-7 TRBV3-1/TRBV3-2 NA
TGCGCCAGCAGCCAAGCTTTTCTTCTTGGAAACACCATATATTTT CASSQAFLLGNTIYF NA TRBJ1-3 TRBV4-1 few
TGTGCCAGCAGCTTAGCGACCCGGGGAGTGGATTCACCCCTCCACTTT CASSLATRGVDSPLHF NA TRBJ1-6 TRBV7-2 few
TGTGCCAGCAGTTTAGAGGGGCGGGGTGAGCAGTTCTTC CASSLEGRGEQFF NA TRBJ2-1 TRBV28 NA
TGTGCCAGCAGCCTTGGGACTAGCGGCTACGAGCAGTACTTC CASSLGTSGYEQYF TRBD2 TRBJ2-7 TRBV3-1/TRBV3-2 NA
TGTGCCTCCGGGATCGAGGGCGGCCCCTACGAGCAGTACTTC CASGIEGGPYEQYF NA TRBJ2-7 TRBV28 once
TGCGGTGGCGGGGCAAACTATGGCTACACCTTC CGGGANYGYTF NA TRBJ1-2 TRBV20-1 NA
TGTGCCAGTAGTATGGGGGGCTTAGCGGGAAGTGGGGAGACCCAGTACTTC CASSMGGLAGSGETQYF TRBD2 TRBJ2-5 TRBV19 NA
TGTGCCAGCAGCTTGGTGGGACAGTCCGATCAGCCCCAGCATTTT CASSLVGQSDQPQHF TRBD1 TRBJ1-5 TRBV5-5 few
TGTGCCAGCAGCCATCCCGGAGGGCGAACTGAAGCTTTCTTT CASSHPGGRTEAFF NA TRBJ1-1 TRBV5-5 NA
TGTGCCTGGAGTGTTCCTTCGGGACAGGGGAATCAGCCCCAGCATTTT CAWSVPSGQGNQPQHF TRBD1 TRBJ1-5 TRBV30 NA
TGCGCCAGCAGCTTGGTGGGACAGACCTACGAGCAGTACTTC CASSLVGQTYEQYF TRBD1 TRBJ2-7 TRBV5-1 once
TGTGCCAGCAGTTTCCGGGACACCGGGGAGCTGTTTTTT CASSFRDTGELFF NA TRBJ2-2 TRBV11-2 NA